This entry lists 12 T cell receptor beta chains sequenced from one sample in a study of a mutant IDH1 vaccine in newly diagnosed glioma. Time point: week 47, end of study. Doses consisted of 300 ug of mutant IDH1 20-mer peptide each, paired with topical imiquimod. Here immunoSEQ multiplex PCR was the method, and the copy in TCRdb shows in-frame clones only, minus some. The table has tens of thousands of clones, roughly 82% seen once. No cognate antigen is known for these TCRs. The specimen was PBMCs, collected from a glioma patient whose treatment included an IDH1 peptide vaccine. Receptors were obtained from a man aged 18 to 30 with glioma. Some clones in this sample may be carry-over from other donors' samples.

The chain couples TRBV5-5 to TRBJ1-6; D is unresolved. The CDR3 length is 14 residues. Between the trimmed V and J ends, which lost 2 bases and 5 bases, there was a span of 8 bases. The germline gives CDR1 SGHKS, CDR2 YYEKEE (reference sequence). The chain's CDR3 is CASSFGRDNSPLHF. DNA for the CDR3: TGTGCCAGCAGCTTCGGGAGAGATAATTCACCCCTCCACTTT. The full variable domain, in which reference TRBV5-5 and TRBJ1-6 provide the parts outside the CDR3, is DAGVTQSPTHLIKTRGQQVTLRCSPISGHKSVSWYQQVLGQGPQFIFQYYEKEERGRGNFPDRFSARQFPNYSSELNVNALLLGDSALYLCASSFGRDNSPLHFGNGTRLTVT.

The chain employs TRBV4-3 and TRBJ2-1, with 8 nucleotides matching TRBD2. The CDR3 spans 16 residues. Germline V gene sequence: CDR1 LGHNA, CDR2 YSLEER. After removal of 0 bases from V and 3 bases from J, the junction contained 4 bases not matched to a gene. DNA of the CDR3: TGCGCCAGCAGCCAAGATCACAGCGGGGGCTACAATGAGCAGTTCTTC. Residues: CASSQDHSGGYNEQFF.

The chain couples TRBV7-2 to TRBJ2-1; perhaps TRBD2 as D (5 bases). Germline loops: CDR1 SGHTA, CDR2 FQGNSA. V was shortened by 2 bases and J by 5 bases, with 7 bases between the two germline ends. There are 13 residues in the CDR3. The CDR3 DNA reads as TGTGCCAGCAGCTTATACGGGAACAATGAGCAGTTCTTC. Translation: CASSLYGNNEQFF.

This clone was seen just once. The chain employs TRBV6-1 and TRBJ1-1, with D possibly TRBD1 on 6 matching bases. V was shortened by 0 bases and J by 4 bases, with 12 bases between the two germline ends. Germline V gene sequence: CDR1 MNHNS, CDR2 SASEGT. The length of the CDR3 is 15 residues. CDR3 in DNA: TGTGCCAGCAGTGAAGCGGGCCAGGGGAGCACTGAAGCTTTCTTT. Protein sequence: CASSEAGQGSTEAFF.

The V and J genes are TRBV7-2 and TRBJ1-1; no clear D. This CDR3 has 13 residues. Germline V gene sequence: CDR1 SGHTA, CDR2 FQGNSA. Trimming took off 2 bases at V and 1 base at J, with 5 bases between the two ends. In nucleotides, the CDR3 is TGTGCCAGCAGCTTATTAGAGAACACTGAAGCTTTCTTT. Protein: CASSLLENTEAFF.

This chain links TRBV5-4 with TRBJ1-1; D uncertain. The CDR3 length is 16 residues. Germline V gene data show CDR1 as SGHNT and CDR2 as YYREEE (reference sequence). V was cut by 1 base and J by 4 bases, with 17 bases left in between. CDR3 sequence reads: CASSLLSGLRTTEAFF. CDR3 sequence (DNA): TGTGCCAGCAGCTTGTTGTCGGGCTTGAGAACCACTGAAGCTTTCTTT.

V is TRBV6-5 and J is TRBJ1-1; no clear D. CDR3 length equals 13 residues. CDR1 MNHEY and CDR2 SVGAGI come from the germline V gene. V lost 7 bases, J lost 0 bases, and 9 bases lay in between. The CDR3 region is CASTHTVNTEAFF. DNA for the CDR3: TGTGCCAGCACCCATACAGTGAACACTGAAGCTTTCTTT.

This clone was found a few times. This chain joins TRBV4-2 and TRBJ2-7, with D perhaps matching TRBD1 (6 bases). The V gene's germline CDR1 is LGHNA and CDR2 YNFKEQ. The CDR3 totals 15 residues. Trimming removed 1 base at V and 5 bases at J, with 15 bases between. The CDR3 protein is CASSQAQTGKHEQYF. In nucleotides, the CDR3 is TGTGCCAGCAGCCAAGCCCAAACAGGGAAGCACGAGCAGTACTTC.

The chain is built from TRBV12-5 and TRBJ1-1; a weak D match, TRBD1 (5 bases). CDR3 length equals 16 residues. CDR1 is LGHNT and CDR2 is FRNRAP in the germline V gene. The germline V and J ends were trimmed by 9 bases and 4 bases, with 24 bases remaining between them. The CDR3: CASLVAAKFGGTEAFF. CDR3 sequence (DNA): TGTGCTAGCCTCGTCGCGGCTAAGTTCGGGGGCACTGAAGCTTTCTTT.

The chain has TRBV5-1 and TRBJ1-3; 9 bases align to TRBD1. The J segment lost 0 bases and the V segment lost 4 bases, leaving 14 bases of the junction unmatched. This CDR3 is built from 19 residues. Germline V gives CDR1 SGHRS, CDR2 YFSETQ. CDR3 in amino acids: CASSPGTGTSLASGNTIYF. In nucleotides, the CDR3 is TGCGCCAGCAGCCCAGGGACAGGGACCTCACTAGCCTCTGGAAACACCATATATTTT.

This rearrangement joins TRBV2 to TRBJ1-5; no clear D. Trimming pared 4 bases from V and 10 bases from J, leaving 11 bases between. CDR3 length: 12 residues. Germline CDR1 reads SNHLY; CDR2 reads FYNNEI. CDR3: CASSGPRGPQHF. As DNA, the CDR3 is TGTGCCAGCAGTGGCCCCCGGGGACCCCAGCATTTT.

This clone was counted once. In nucleotides, the CDR3 is TGTGCCAGCAGCTTAGTGTTGCGAGGGAGGGTGAACACTGAAGCTTTCTTT. Amino acid sequence: CASSLVLRGRVNTEAFF. The chain has TRBV7-8 and TRBJ1-1; D unclear. CDR3 size: 17 residues. Germline CDR1 and CDR2: SGHVS and FQNEAQ. Trimming removed 1 base from V and 0 bases from J, with 15 bases in between.